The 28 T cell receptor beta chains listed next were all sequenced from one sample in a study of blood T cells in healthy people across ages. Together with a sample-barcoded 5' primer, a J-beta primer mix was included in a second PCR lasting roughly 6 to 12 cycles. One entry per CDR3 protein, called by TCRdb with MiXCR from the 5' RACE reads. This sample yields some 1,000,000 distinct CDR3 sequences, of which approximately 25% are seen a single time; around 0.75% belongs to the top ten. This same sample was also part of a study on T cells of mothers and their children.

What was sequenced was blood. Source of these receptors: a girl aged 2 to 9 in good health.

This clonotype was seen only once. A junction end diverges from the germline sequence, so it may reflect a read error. CDR3 amino acids: CTSSSWTGPEAFF. The CDR3 DNA follows: TGCACCAGCAGCTCTTGGACAGGGCCTGAAGCTTTCTTT. The chain joins TRBV5-1 to TRBJ1-1; 8 nucleotides agree with TRBD1. The CDR3 covers 13 residues. Germline V gene lookup returns CDR1 SGHRS and CDR2 YFSETQ.

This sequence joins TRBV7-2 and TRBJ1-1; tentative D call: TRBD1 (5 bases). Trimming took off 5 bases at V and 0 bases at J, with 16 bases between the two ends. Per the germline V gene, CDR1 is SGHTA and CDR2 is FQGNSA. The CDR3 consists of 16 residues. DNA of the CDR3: TGTGCCAGCAGCCCAGAGGGGTATCGACTGAACACTGAAGCTTTCTTT. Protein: CASSPEGYRLNTEAFF.

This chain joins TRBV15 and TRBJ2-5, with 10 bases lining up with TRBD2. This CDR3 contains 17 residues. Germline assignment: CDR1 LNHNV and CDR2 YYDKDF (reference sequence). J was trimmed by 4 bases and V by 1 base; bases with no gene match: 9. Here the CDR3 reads CATSRAGVAGGRETQYF. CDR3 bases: TGTGCCACCAGCAGAGCGGGGGTAGCGGGAGGAAGAGAGACCCAGTACTTC.

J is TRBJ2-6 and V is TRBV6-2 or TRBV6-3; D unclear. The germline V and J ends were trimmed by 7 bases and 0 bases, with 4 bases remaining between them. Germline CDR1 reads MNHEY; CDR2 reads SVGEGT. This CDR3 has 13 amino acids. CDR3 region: CASIRSGANVLTF. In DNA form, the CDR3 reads TGTGCCAGCATCCGCTCTGGGGCCAACGTCCTGACTTTC.

Here the CDR3 DNA reads TGCAGCGTTCAAGGTCGGAAAGACACCGGGACAGTCTATCTTGGTGAGCAGTTCTTC. It is translated as CSVQGRKDTGTVYLGEQFF. This rearrangement joins TRBV29-1 to TRBJ2-5; 7 positions agree with TRBD1. The J call is in doubt because the DNA end fits TRBJ2-1 better. Germline CDR1 reads SQVTM; CDR2 reads ANQGSEA. CDR3 size: 19 residues.

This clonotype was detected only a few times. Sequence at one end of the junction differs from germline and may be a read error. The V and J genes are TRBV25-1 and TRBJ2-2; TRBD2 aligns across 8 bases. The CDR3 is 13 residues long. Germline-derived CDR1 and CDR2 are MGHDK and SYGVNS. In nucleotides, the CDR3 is TGTGCCAGCAGTCGCGGGAGGACCGGGGAGCTGCTTTTT. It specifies CASSRGRTGELLF.

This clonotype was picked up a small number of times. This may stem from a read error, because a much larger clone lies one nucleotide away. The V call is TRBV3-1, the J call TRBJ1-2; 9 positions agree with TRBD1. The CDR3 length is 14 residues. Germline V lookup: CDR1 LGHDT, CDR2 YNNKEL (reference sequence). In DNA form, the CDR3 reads TGTGCCAGCAGCCAAGCGGGACAGGGACATGGCTACGCCTTC. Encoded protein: CASSQAGQGHGYAF. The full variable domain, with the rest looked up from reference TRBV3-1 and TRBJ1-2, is DTAVSQTPKYLVTQMGNDKSIKCEQNLGHDTMYWYKQDSKKFLKIMFSYNNKELIINETVPNRFSPKSPDKAHLNLHINSLELGDSAVYFCASSQAGQGHGYAFGSGTRLTVV.

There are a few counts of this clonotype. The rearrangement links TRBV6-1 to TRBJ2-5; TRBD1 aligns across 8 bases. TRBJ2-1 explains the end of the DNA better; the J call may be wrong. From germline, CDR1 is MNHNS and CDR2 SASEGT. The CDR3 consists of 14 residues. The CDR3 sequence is CASQPGQEYNEQFF. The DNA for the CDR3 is TGTGCCAGCCAGCCGGGACAGGAGTACAATGAGCAGTTCTTC.

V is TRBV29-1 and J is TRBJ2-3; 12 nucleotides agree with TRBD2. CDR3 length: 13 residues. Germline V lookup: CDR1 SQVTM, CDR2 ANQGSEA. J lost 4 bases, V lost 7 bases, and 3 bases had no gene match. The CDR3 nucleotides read TGCAGCGCTAGCGGGAGGGCCGCAGATACGCAGTATTTT. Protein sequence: CSASGRAADTQYF.

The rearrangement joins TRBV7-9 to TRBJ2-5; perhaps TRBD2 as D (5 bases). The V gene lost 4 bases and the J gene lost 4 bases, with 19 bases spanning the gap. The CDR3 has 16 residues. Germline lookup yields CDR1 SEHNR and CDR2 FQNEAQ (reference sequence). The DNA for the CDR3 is TGTGCCAGCAGCTCCTTAGGTAGCGAAGGTGGAGAGACCCAGTACTTC. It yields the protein CASSSLGSEGGETQYF.

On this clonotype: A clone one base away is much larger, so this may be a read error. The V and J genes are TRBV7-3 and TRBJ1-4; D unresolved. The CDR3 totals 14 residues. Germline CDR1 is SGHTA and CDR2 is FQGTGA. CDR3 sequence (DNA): TGTGCCAGCAGCTTATGGTTAACTAGTGAAAAACTGTTTTTT. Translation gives CASSLWLTSEKLFF. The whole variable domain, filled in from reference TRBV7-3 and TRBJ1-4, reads GAGVSQTPSNKVTEKGKYVELRCDPISGHTALYWYRQSLGQGPEFLIYFQGTGAADDSGLPNDRFFAVRPEGSVSTLKIQRTERGDSAVYLCASSLWLTSEKLFFGSGTQLSVL.

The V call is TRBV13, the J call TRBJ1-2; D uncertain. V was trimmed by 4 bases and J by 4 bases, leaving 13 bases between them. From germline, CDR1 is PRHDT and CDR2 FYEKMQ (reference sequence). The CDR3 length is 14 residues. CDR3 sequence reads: CASSSRSKGYGYTF. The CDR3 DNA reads TGTGCCAGCAGCTCCCGGAGCAAGGGCTATGGCTACACCTTC.

The CDR3 spells CASSFEIGELFF. As DNA, the CDR3 is TGCGCCAGCAGCTTTGAGATCGGGGAGCTGTTTTTT. The chain uses TRBV5-1 and TRBJ2-2; no firm D call. Germline CDR1 SGHRS, CDR2 YFSETQ. This CDR3 region has 12 residues. Between the trimmed V and J ends, which lost 2 bases and 7 bases, there was a span of 6 bases.

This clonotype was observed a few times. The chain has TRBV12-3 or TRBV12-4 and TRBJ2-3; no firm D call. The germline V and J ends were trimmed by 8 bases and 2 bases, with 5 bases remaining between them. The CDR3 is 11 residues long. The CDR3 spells CASADTDTQYF. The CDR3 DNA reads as TGTGCCAGCGCGGACACAGATACGCAGTATTTT.

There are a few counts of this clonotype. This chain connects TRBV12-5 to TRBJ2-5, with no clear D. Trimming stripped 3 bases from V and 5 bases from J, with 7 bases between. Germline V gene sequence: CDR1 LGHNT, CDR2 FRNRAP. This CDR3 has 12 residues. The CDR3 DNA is TGTGCTAGTGGTTTCATCTCGGAGACCCAGTACTTC. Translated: CASGFISETQYF.

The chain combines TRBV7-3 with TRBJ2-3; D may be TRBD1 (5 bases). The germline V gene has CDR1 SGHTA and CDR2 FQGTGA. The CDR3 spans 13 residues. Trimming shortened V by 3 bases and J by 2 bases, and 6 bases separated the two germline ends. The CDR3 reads CASSFGATDTQYF. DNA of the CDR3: TGTGCCAGCAGCTTTGGGGCCACAGATACGCAGTATTTT. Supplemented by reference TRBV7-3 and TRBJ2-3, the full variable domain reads GAGVSQTPSNKVTEKGKYVELRCDPISGHTALYWYRQSLGQGPEFLIYFQGTGAADDSGLPNDRFFAVRPEGSVSTLKIQRTERGDSAVYLCASSFGATDTQYFGPGTRLTVL.

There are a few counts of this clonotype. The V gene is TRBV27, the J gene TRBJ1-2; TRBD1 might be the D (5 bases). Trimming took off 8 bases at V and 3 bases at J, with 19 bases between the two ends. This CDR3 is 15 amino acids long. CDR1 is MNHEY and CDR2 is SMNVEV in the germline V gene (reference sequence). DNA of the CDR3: TGTGCCAGCCGCCCGGCCCAGGGTGGGTACTATGGCTACACCTTC. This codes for CASRPAQGGYYGYTF.

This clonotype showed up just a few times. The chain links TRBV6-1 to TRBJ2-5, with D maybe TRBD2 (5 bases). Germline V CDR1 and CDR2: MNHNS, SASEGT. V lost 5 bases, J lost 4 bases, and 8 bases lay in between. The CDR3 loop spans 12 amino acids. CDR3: CASSSGIETQYF. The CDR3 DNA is TGTGCCAGCAGTTCGGGGATAGAGACCCAGTACTTC.

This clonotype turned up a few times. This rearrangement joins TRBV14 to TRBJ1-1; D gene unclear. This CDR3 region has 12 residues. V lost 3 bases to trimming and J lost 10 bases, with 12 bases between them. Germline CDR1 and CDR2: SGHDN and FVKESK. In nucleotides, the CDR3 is TGTGCCAGCAGCCAGGTGAATACCCGAGCTTTCTTT. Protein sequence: CASSQVNTRAFF.

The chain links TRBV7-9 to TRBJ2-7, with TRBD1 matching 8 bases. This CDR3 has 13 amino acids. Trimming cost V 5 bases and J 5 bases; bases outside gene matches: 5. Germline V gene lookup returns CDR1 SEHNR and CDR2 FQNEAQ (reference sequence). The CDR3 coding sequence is TGTGCCAGCAGCACGGACAGGGACCACGAGCAGTACTTC. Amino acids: CASSTDRDHEQYF.

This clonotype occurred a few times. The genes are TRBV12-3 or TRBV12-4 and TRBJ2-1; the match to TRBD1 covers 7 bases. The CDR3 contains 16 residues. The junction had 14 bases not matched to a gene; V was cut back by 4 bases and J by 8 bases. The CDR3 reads CASSSTTRGGPDEQFF. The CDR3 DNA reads TGTGCCAGCAGTTCCACAACTAGAGGGGGCCCAGATGAGCAGTTCTTC.

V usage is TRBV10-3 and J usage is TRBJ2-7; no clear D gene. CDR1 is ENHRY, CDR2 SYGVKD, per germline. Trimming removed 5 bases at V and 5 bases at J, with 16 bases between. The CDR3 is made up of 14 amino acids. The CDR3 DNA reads TGTGCCATCAGTACCCTCGGACGTGTGGACGAGCAGTACTTC. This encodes CAISTLGRVDEQYF.

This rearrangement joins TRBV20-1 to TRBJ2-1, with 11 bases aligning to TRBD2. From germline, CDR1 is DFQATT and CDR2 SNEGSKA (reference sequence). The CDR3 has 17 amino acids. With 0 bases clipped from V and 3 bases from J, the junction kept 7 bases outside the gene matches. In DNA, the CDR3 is TGCAGTGCTAGAGACCCATTAGCGGGGGGGATCTACAATGAGCAGTTCTTC. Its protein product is CSARDPLAGGIYNEQFF.

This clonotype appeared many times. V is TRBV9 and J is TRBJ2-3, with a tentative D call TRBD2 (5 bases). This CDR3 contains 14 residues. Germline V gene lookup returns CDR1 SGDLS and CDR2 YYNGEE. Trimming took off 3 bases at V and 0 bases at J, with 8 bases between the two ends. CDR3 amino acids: CASSGRSSTDTQYF. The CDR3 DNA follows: TGTGCCAGCAGCGGGAGGTCGAGCACAGATACGCAGTATTTT.

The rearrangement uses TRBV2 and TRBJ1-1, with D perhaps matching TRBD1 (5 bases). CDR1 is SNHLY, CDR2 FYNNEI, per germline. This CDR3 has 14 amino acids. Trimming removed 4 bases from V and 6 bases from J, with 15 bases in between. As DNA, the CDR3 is TGTGCCAGCAGTGCGGGACTCCCCTCTTCTGAAGCTTTCTTT. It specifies CASSAGLPSSEAFF.

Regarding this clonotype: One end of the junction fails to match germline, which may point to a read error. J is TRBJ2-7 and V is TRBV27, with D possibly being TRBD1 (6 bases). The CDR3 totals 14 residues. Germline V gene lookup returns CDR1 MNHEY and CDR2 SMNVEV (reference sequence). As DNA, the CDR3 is TGTGCCAGCAGTTTTGTGGACAGATCCTACGAGCAGCACTTC. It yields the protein CASSFVDRSYEQHF.

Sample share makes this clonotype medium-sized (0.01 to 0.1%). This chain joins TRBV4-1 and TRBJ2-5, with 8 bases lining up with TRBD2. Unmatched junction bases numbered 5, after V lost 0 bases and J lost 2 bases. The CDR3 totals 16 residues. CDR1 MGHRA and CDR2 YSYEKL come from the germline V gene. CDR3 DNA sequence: TGCGCCAGCAGCCAAGAATTGCGGGGGGTTCAAGAGACCCAGTACTTC. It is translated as CASSQELRGVQETQYF.

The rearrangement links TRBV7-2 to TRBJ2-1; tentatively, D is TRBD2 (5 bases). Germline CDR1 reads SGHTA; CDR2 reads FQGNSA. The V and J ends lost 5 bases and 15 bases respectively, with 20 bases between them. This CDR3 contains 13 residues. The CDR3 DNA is TGTGCCAGCAGCCAGGACGGATTCGAGGGTCGGTTCTTC. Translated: CASSQDGFEGRFF.